The 7 T cell receptor beta chains below all came from one sample that was sequenced in a study of T cells in localized non-small cell lung cancer. Data came from immunoSEQ multiplex PCR; TCRdb stores just in-frame clones and leaves some out. Of roughly 35,000 clones listed, approximately 94% are singletons. The sample in question was peripheral blood, obtained before any cancer treatment. The receptor set was obtained from a female donor older than 55 with stage I lung adenocarcinoma.

The chain links TRBV28 to TRBJ2-6; TRBD1 agrees at 7 bases. CDR1 and CDR2 (germline): MDHEN, SYDVKM. The CDR3 has 13 amino acids. The trim removed 6 bases at V and 15 bases at J, leaving 11 bases unmatched. The CDR3 is CASSSGQDRDLTF. The CDR3 bases are TGTGCCAGCAGCTCCGGACAGGATAGGGACCTGACTTTC. The full variable domain, in which reference TRBV28 and TRBJ2-6 provide the parts outside the CDR3, is DVKVTQSSRYLVKRTGEKVFLECVQDMDHENMFWYRQDPGLGLRLIYFSYDVKMKEKGDIPEGYSVSREKKERFSLILESASTNQTSMYLCASSSGQDRDLTFGAGSRLTVL.

Notes on this clone: The junction shows a germline mismatch at one end, possibly a read error. CDR3 residues: CASSYSLGTEVF. DNA for the CDR3: TGTGCCAGCAGTTACTCGCTAGGGACAGAGGTCTTC. The chain uses TRBV6-5 and TRBJ1-2, with 7 bases aligning to TRBD1. This CDR3 has 12 residues. Germline V gives CDR1 MNHEY, CDR2 SVGAGI.

The chain carries TRBV19 and TRBJ1-5; 7 bases fit TRBD1. CDR1 is LNHDA, CDR2 SQIVND, per germline (reference sequence). The V and J ends lost 4 bases and 2 bases, in that order; junction bases with no gene match: 2. This CDR3 comprises 14 residues. The CDR3 DNA is TGTGCCAGTAGTAACACAGGGGGCAATCAGCCCCAGCATTTT. Translated: CASSNTGGNQPQHF.

The chain has TRBV4-2 and TRBJ1-6; TRBD1 matches 12 bases. Germline V CDR1 and CDR2: LGHNA, YNFKEQ. The trim removed 3 bases at V and 5 bases at J, leaving 2 bases unmatched. The CDR3 extends over 16 amino acids. DNA of the CDR3: TGTGCCAGCAGCCAGGGACAGGGGGCAGATAATTCACCCCTCCACTTT. The encoded protein is CASSQGQGADNSPLHF.

The CDR3 loop reads CASSLRGTGQYV. The DNA of the CDR3 is TGTGCCAGCAGTTTGAGGGGAACTGGGCAGTACGTC. This chain uses TRBV28 with TRBJ2-7, with D perhaps given as TRBD1 or TRBD2 (5 bases each). The CDR3 consists of 12 residues. Germline loops: CDR1 MDHEN, CDR2 SYDVKM. Trimming pared 3 bases from V and 9 bases from J, leaving 12 bases between.

CDR3 amino acids: CASSLEGGLPGNTIYF. The DNA of the CDR3 is TGCGCCAGCAGCTTGGAGGGCGGGCTGCCGGGAAACACCATATATTTT. This rearrangement joins TRBV5-1 to TRBJ1-3; the D is unclear. Germline V gene data show CDR1 as SGHRS and CDR2 as YFSETQ. The V end was cut by 0 bases, the J end by 4 bases, with 14 bases between. The CDR3 has 16 residues.

A remark on this clone: One end of the junction varies from germline; a read error may be responsible. The chain links TRBV29-1 to TRBJ2-1, with 10 positions matching TRBD2. Per germline, CDR1 SQVTM and CDR2 ANQGSEA. The CDR3 consists of 14 residues. As DNA, the CDR3 is TGCAGCGTAGAAGAGCGGGGGGGCTCAAATGAGCAGTTCTTC. It codes for CSVEERGGSNEQFF.